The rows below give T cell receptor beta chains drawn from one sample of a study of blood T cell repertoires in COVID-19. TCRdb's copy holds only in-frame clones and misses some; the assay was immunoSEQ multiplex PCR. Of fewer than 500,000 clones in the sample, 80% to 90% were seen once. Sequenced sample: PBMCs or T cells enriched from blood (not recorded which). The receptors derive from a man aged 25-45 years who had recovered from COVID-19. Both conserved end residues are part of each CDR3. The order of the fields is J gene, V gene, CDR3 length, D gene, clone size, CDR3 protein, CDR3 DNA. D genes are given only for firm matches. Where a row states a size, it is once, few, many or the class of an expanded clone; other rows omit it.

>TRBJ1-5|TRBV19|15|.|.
CASRRSKNSNQPQHF
TGTGCCAGTCGGCGGTCTAAGAATAGCAATCAGCCCCAGCATTTT
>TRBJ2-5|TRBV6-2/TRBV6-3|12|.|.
CASSYSSWTQYF
TGTGCCAGCAGTTACTCGAGTTGGACCCAGTACTTC
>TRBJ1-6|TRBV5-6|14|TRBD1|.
CASSYGTGNSPLHF
TGTGCCAGCAGCTACGGGACAGGGAATTCACCCCTCCACTTT
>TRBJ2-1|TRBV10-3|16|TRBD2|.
CAISPIRTSAYNEQFF
TGTGCCATCAGTCCCATTAGGACTAGTGCCTACAATGAGCAGTTCTTC
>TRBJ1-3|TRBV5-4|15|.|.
CASSLDRISGNTIYF
TGTGCCAGCAGCTTGGACAGAATCTCTGGAAACACCATATATTTT
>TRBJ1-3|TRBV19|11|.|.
CASSMRNTIYF
TGTGCCAGTAGTATGAGGAACACCATATATTTT
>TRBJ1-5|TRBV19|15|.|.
CASSIKQGGGQPQHF
TGTGCCAGTAGTATTAAACAGGGCGGGGGTCAGCCCCAGCATTTT
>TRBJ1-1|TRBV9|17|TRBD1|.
CASSHLGTGNMNTEAFF
TGTGCCAGCAGCCATCTTGGGACAGGGAACATGAACACTGAAGCTTTCTTT
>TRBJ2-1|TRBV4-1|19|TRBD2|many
CASSQEGLAPTSSYNEQFF
TGCGCCAGCAGCCAGGAAGGACTAGCGCCTACTAGCTCCTACAATGAGCAGTTCTTC
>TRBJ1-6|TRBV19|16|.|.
CASSPAIQGYNSPLHF
TGTGCCAGTAGTCCCGCGATACAGGGCTATAATTCACCCCTCCACTTT
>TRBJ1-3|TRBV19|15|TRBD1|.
CASSKDRGRGNTIYF
TGTGCCAGTAGTAAGGACAGGGGAAGAGGAAACACCATATATTTT
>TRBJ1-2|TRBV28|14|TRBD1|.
CASSPRTGAGGYTF
TGTGCCAGCAGTCCTCGGACAGGGGCGGGAGGCTACACCTTC
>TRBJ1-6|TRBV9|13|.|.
CASSVAVNSPLHF
TGTGCCAGCAGCGTAGCAGTGAATTCACCCCTCCACTTT
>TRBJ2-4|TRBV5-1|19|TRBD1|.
CASSSEGQAASLAKNIQYF
TGCGCCAGCAGCTCCGAGGGACAGGCGGCAAGCCTAGCCAAAAACATTCAGTACTTC
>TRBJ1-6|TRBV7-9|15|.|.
CASSLGGLQGSPLHF
TGTGCCAGCAGCTTAGGAGGCTTGCAGGGTTCACCCCTCCACTTT
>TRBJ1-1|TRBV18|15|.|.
CASSPLGHGGTEAFF
TGTGCCAGCTCACCCTTAGGCCACGGGGGCACTGAAGCTTTCTTT
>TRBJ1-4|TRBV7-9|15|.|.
CASSPVHGGNEKLFF
TGTGCCAGCAGCCCCGTCCACGGTGGTAATGAAAAACTGTTTTTT
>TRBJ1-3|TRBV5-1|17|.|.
CASSPGVTGSAGNTIYF
TGCGCCAGCAGCCCGGGGGTTACGGGTTCGGCTGGAAACACCATATATTTT
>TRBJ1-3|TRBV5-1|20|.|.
CASSLAEDYSYGGSGNTIYF
TGCGCCAGCAGCTTGGCTGAGGACTACTCGTACGGGGGCTCTGGAAACACCATATATTTT
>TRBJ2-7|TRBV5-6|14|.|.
CASSFGISSYEQYF
TGTGCCAGCAGCTTCGGGATTAGCTCCTACGAGCAGTACTTC
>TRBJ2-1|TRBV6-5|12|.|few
CASSSFGGEQFF
TGTGCCAGCAGTTCCTTTGGGGGGGAGCAGTTCTTC
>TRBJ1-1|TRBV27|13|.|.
CASSWGVNTEAFF
TGTGCCAGCAGTTGGGGGGTGAACACTGAAGCTTTCTTT
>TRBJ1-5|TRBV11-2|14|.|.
CASSLGGGNQPQHF
TGTGCCAGCAGCCTAGGGGGGGGCAATCAGCCCCAGCATTTT
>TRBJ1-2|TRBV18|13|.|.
CASSPRGRVGYTF
TGTGCCAGCTCACCACGAGGCAGGGTAGGCTACACCTTC
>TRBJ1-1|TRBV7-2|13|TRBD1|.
CASSYRQGAEAFF
TGTGCCAGCAGCTATCGACAGGGAGCTGAAGCTTTCTTT
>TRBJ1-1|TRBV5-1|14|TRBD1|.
CASSPGQGGTEAFF
TGCGCCAGCAGCCCAGGACAGGGAGGCACTGAAGCTTTCTTT
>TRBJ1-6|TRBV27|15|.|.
CASRPGDRDNSPLHF
TGTGCCAGCAGACCCGGTGATCGGGATAATTCACCCCTCCACTTT
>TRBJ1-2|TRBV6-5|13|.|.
CASSMAGLYGYTF
TGTGCCAGCAGCATGGCCGGACTCTATGGCTACACCTTC
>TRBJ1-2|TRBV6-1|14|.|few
CASSEPAGGYGYTF
TGTGCCAGCAGTGAACCCGCCGGAGGGTATGGCTACACCTTC
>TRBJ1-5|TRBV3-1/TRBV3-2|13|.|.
CASSLTGSEPQHF
TGTGCCAGCAGCTTAACAGGGAGTGAGCCCCAGCATTTT
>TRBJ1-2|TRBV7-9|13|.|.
CASSSGTHYGYTF
TGTGCCAGCAGCTCAGGGACTCACTATGGCTACACCTTC
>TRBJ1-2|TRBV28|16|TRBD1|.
CASSVHSGTGYYGYTF
TGTGCCAGCAGTGTGCACTCCGGGACAGGTTACTATGGCTACACCTTC
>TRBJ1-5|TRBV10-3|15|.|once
CAISREAGANQPQHF
TGTGCCATCAGCCGCGAAGCAGGGGCTAATCAGCCCCAGCATTTT
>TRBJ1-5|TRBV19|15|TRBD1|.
CASSTGQGAVQPQHF
TGTGCCAGTAGTACAGGACAGGGGGCGGTCCAGCCCCAGCATTTT
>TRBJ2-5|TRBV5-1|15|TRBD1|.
CASSEPGQGRGAQYF
TGCGCCAGCAGCGAACCGGGACAGGGGAGGGGGGCCCAGTACTTC
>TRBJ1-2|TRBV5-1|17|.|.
CASSPGSSGAHNGGYTF
TGCGCCAGCAGCCCCGGAAGTTCAGGGGCGCACAACGGTGGCTACACCTTC
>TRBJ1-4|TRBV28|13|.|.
CASSSGQNEKLFF
TGTGCCAGCAGTTCCGGACAGAATGAAAAACTGTTTTTT
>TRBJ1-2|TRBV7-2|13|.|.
CASSPSRIYGYTF
TGTGCCAGCAGCCCCAGCAGGATCTATGGCTACACCTTC
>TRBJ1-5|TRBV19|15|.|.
CASGRDRWGNQPQHF
TGTGCCAGCGGGCGGGACCGTTGGGGCAATCAGCCCCAGCATTTT
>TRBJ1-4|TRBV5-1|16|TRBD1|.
CASSPGQVATNEKLFF
TGCGCCAGCAGCCCGGGACAGGTTGCAACTAATGAAAAACTGTTTTTT
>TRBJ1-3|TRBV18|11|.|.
CASSPADTIYF
TGTGCCAGCTCGCCGGCGGACACCATATATTTT
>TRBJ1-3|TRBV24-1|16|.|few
CATSGVLGEEGNTIYF
TGTGCCACCAGTGGGGTATTGGGAGAGGAAGGAAACACCATATATTTT
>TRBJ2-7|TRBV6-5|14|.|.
CASSYSKGPYEQYF
TGTGCCAGCAGTTACTCGAAGGGGCCTTACGAGCAGTACTTC
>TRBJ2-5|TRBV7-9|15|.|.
CASSLGLASQETQYF
TGTGCCAGCAGCTTAGGGTTGGCTTCGCAAGAGACCCAGTACTTC
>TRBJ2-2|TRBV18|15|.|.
CASSQEGRVTGELFF
TGTGCCAGCTCCCAAGAAGGCCGGGTCACCGGGGAGCTGTTTTTT
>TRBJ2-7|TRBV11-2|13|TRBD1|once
CASSFGQGFEQYF
TGTGCCAGCAGCTTCGGACAGGGTTTCGAGCAGTACTTC
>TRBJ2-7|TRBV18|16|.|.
CASSPPEGGPSYEQYF
TGTGCCAGCTCACCACCGGAGGGGGGGCCCTCCTACGAGCAGTACTTC
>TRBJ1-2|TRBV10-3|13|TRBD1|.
CAIRGTVEGGYTF
TGTGCCATCAGGGGGACAGTCGAGGGTGGCTACACCTTC
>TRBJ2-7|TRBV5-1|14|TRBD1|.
CASSKGTGGYEQYF
TGCGCCAGCAGCAAAGGGACAGGGGGCTACGAGCAGTACTTC
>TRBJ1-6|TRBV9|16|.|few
CASSVAPQASNSPLHF
TGTGCCAGCAGCGTAGCCCCGCAGGCAAGTAATTCACCCCTCCACTTT
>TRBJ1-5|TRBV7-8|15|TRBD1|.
CASRGGQGSNQPQHF
TGTGCCAGCAGGGGAGGACAGGGAAGCAATCAGCCCCAGCATTTT
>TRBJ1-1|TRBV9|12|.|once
CASSPRDTEAFF
TGTGCCAGCAGCCCCAGGGACACTGAAGCTTTCTTT
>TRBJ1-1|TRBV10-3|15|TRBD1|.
CAISASRGLNTEAFF
TGTGCCATCAGTGCTTCGAGGGGGCTGAACACTGAAGCTTTCTTT
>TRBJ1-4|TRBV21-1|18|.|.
CASSFSPAGGVAGEKLFF
TGTGCCAGCAGCTTTTCGCCTGCAGGGGGCGTCGCAGGTGAAAAACTGTTTTTT
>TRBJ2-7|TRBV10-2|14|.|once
CASSGGQTSYEQYF
TGCGCCAGCAGCGGCGGACAGACCTCCTACGAGCAGTACTTC
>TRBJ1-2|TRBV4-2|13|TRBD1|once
CASSQTGADGYTF
TGTGCCAGCAGCCAAACAGGGGCGGATGGCTACACCTTC
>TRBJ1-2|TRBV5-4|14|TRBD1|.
CASRRQGAGLGYTF
TGTGCCAGCAGAAGACAGGGGGCGGGTTTGGGCTACACCTTC